The 18 T cell receptor beta chains reported below all come from one sample, sequenced in a study of cytomegalovirus exposure and HLA in healthy donors. 13 Jbeta primers and 60 Vbeta primers were used for the PCR. TCRdb's copy holds only in-frame clones and misses some; the assay was immunoSEQ multiplex PCR. Here the sample spans some 120,000 clones, around 79% being singletons. The sequenced sample consisted of PBMCs. The receptors here all came from a woman younger than 35 in good health and CMV-seronegative.

The chain combines TRBV5-4 with TRBJ1-1, with no clear D. V was clipped by 0 bases and J by 4 bases, with 16 bases between them. Germline assignment: CDR1 SGHNT and CDR2 YYREEE (reference sequence). The CDR3 is made up of 16 amino acids. The CDR3 is CASSLEVARRGTEAFF. The CDR3 DNA follows: TGTGCCAGCAGCTTGGAGGTAGCACGGAGAGGCACTGAAGCTTTCTTT.

With regard to this clone: This sample also contains other DNA sequences that code for the same CDR3. V and J are TRBV9 and TRBJ1-1; D is ambiguous. Germline CDR1 reads SGDLS; CDR2 reads YYNGEE. The V end lost 2 bases, the J end lost 0 bases, and 8 bases lay between the germline ends. This CDR3 has 14 amino acids. The CDR3 here is CASSVGQMNTEAFF. The CDR3, as DNA: TGTGCCAGCAGCGTTGGCCAGATGAACACTGAAGCTTTCTTT.

This rearrangement joins TRBV6-4 to TRBJ2-1; unclear D gene. The CDR3 sequence is 16 residues long. Trimming took 3 bases from V and 0 from J, leaving 12 bases between them. Germline V gene data show CDR1 as MRHNA and CDR2 as SNTAGT. The CDR3 loop is CASSDHLRSSYNEQFF. CDR3 nucleotides: TGTGCCAGCAGTGATCATCTACGGAGCTCCTACAATGAGCAGTTCTTC.

V and J are TRBV2 and TRBJ2-3; a weak D match, TRBD2 (5 bases). Trimming took off 10 bases at V and 11 bases at J, with 25 bases between the two ends. The CDR3 loop spans 14 amino acids. Looked up from germline, CDR1 is SNHLY and CDR2 is FYNNEI. The CDR3 DNA sequence: TGTGCCACCCTGGACTCATTACCTTCTATGAGGCAGTATTTT. It specifies CATLDSLPSMRQYF.

The chain joins TRBV18 to TRBJ2-2; maybe TRBD1 (6 bases). The CDR3 totals 17 residues. CDR1 and CDR2 (germline): KGHSH, LQKENI. Trimming cost V 8 bases and J 6 bases, with 25 bases left between them. CDR3 residues: CASPKQGTPPHSGELFF. The CDR3 bases are TGTGCCAGCCCCAAACAAGGGACACCGCCTCACTCCGGGGAGCTGTTTTTT.

With respect to this clone: The junction differs from germline at one of its ends, possibly a read error. The chain uses TRBV9 and TRBJ2-6; maybe TRBD2 (6 bases). Germline V gene data show CDR1 as SGDLS and CDR2 as YYNGEE. This CDR3 comprises 15 residues. The DNA for the CDR3 is TGTGCCAGCAGCGTAGAAGGGACTGGGGCCAACGGCCTGACTTTC. Translating gives CASSVEGTGANGLTF.

The CDR3 DNA is TGTGCCAGCAGCTCCCTCGGAGGTAATCAGGGAGGTGAAAAACTGTTTTTT. It translates to CASSSLGGNQGGEKLFF. The chain couples TRBV7-9 to TRBJ1-4; a weak D match, TRBD1 (5 bases). The CDR3 sequence is 17 residues long. Trimming stripped 4 bases from V and 7 bases from J, with 22 bases between. The V gene's germline CDR1 is SEHNR and CDR2 FQNEAQ (reference sequence).

The chain uses TRBV25-1 and TRBJ2-5; weak D call: TRBD2 (6 bases). This CDR3 has 13 amino acids. Per the germline V gene, CDR1 is MGHDK and CDR2 is SYGVNS. V lost 3 bases to trimming and J lost 11 bases, with 16 bases between them. The CDR3 DNA is TGTGCCAGCAGTGAGCTCATCCCGGGGGAGCAGTACTTC. This translates into CASSELIPGEQYF. The whole variable domain, filled in from reference TRBV25-1 and TRBJ2-5, reads EADIYQTPRYLVIGTGKKITLECSQTMGHDKMYWYQQDPGMELHLIHYSYGVNSTEKGDLSSESTVSRIRTEHFPLTLESARPSHTSQYLCASSELIPGEQYFGPGTRLLVL.

In its sample, this clone was seen a few times. The chain is built from TRBV29-1 and TRBJ1-1; the D is unclear. V shed 1 base and J shed 3 bases, with 12 bases lying between them. The germline V gene encodes CDR1 SQVTM and CDR2 ANQGSEA. The CDR3 spans 14 residues. CDR3 protein: CSVEAPPGDTEAFF. The CDR3 bases are TGCAGCGTTGAAGCCCCCCCCGGGGACACTGAAGCTTTCTTT.

This chain links TRBV25-1 with TRBJ1-2; D uncertain. This CDR3 has 13 residues. CDR1 is MGHDK, CDR2 SYGVNS, per germline. V was pared by 6 bases and J by 4 bases, with 12 bases between. CDR3 nucleotides: TGTGCCAGCAGCACCGGAGCCTCCTATGGCTACACCTTC. This gives the protein CASSTGASYGYTF.

This chain joins TRBV28 and TRBJ2-1; TRBD1 matches at 10 bases. The V segment lost 5 bases and the J segment 5 bases; nucleotides outside the gene matches: 9. Germline lookup yields CDR1 MDHEN and CDR2 SYDVKM. The CDR3 loop spans 16 amino acids. The DNA for the CDR3 is TGTGCCAGCAGTCCTTGGGGGACAGGGGTCGACAATGAGCAGTTCTTC. It encodes CASSPWGTGVDNEQFF.

The chain recombines TRBV2 with TRBJ2-3; possible D gene TRBD2, 6 bases. V was clipped by 6 bases and J by 1 base, with 8 bases between them. Germline V gives CDR1 SNHLY, CDR2 FYNNEI. The CDR3 runs to 13 residues. The CDR3 loop is CASRIAGTDTQYF. CDR3 sequence (DNA): TGTGCCAGCAGAATAGCGGGCACAGATACGCAGTATTTT.

Only one count was recorded for this clone. This rearrangement joins TRBV25-1 to TRBJ1-5; TRBD1 might be the D (5 bases). The germline CDR1 and CDR2 sequences are MGHDK and SYGVNS. Trimming stripped 4 bases from V and 6 bases from J, with 13 bases between. The CDR3 loop spans 14 amino acids. CDR3 sequence: CASSGGTGIQPQHF. Written as DNA, the CDR3 is TGTGCCAGCAGTGGCGGGACTGGGATTCAGCCCCAGCATTTT. The full variable domain, rest sourced from reference TRBV25-1 and TRBJ1-5, is EADIYQTPRYLVIGTGKKITLECSQTMGHDKMYWYQQDPGMELHLIHYSYGVNSTEKGDLSSESTVSRIRTEHFPLTLESARPSHTSQYLCASSGGTGIQPQHFGDGTRLSIL.

This chain connects TRBV7-2 to TRBJ2-7; TRBD1 might be the D (5 bases). Deletions cut 1 base from V and 6 bases from J, with 13 bases between. CDR3 size: 14 residues. CDR1 and CDR2 from the germline V gene are SGHTA and FQGNSA. DNA of the CDR3: TGTGCCAGCAGCTTAGGCAGGGCGAGCGTCGAGCAGTACTTC. Translating gives CASSLGRASVEQYF. Full variable domain (outside the CDR3, taken from reference TRBV7-2 and TRBJ2-7): GAGVSQSPSNKVTEKGKDVELRCDPISGHTALYWYRQSLGQGLEFLIYFQGNSAPDKSGLPSDRFSAERTGGSVSTLTIQRTQQEDSAVYLCASSLGRASVEQYFGPGTRLTVT.

The chain joins TRBV27 to TRBJ2-7; 11 bases are shared with TRBD1. The V segment lost 6 bases and the J segment 0 bases; nucleotides outside the gene matches: 10. In germline, CDR1 is MNHEY, CDR2 SMNVEV (reference sequence). This CDR3 comprises 17 residues. The chain's CDR3 is CASSTGTGGTLSYEQYF. DNA for the CDR3: TGTGCCAGCAGCACAGGGACAGGGGGAACCCTCTCCTACGAGCAGTACTTC.

The chain recombines TRBV2 with TRBJ1-5; D is possibly TRBD1 (5 bases). CDR3 length: 16 residues. The V and J ends lost 7 bases and 3 bases respectively, with 19 bases between them. CDR1 is SNHLY and CDR2 is FYNNEI in the germline V gene. In nucleotides, the CDR3 is TGTGCCAGCACCCGAACCTCACCAGGGCTCAATCAGCCCCAGCATTTT. It encodes CASTRTSPGLNQPQHF.

This sequence joins TRBV19 and TRBJ2-5; D ambiguous. In germline, CDR1 is LNHDA, CDR2 SQIVND (reference sequence). V gave up 6 bases and J gave up 11 bases, with 13 bases separating them. CDR3 size: 11 residues. The CDR3 DNA sequence: TGTGCCAGTAGCACAAAGGCGGAGCAGTACTTC. Residues: CASSTKAEQYF.

The chain couples TRBV6-5 to TRBJ2-7; D is perhaps TRBD2 (5 bases). The CDR3 runs 11 residues. Germline V CDR1 and CDR2: MNHEY, SVGAGI. The ends were cut back, 5 bases at V and 5 bases at J, with 7 bases in the middle. DNA for the CDR3: TGTGCCAGCAGTGAAGCGGACGAGCAGTACTTC. Translated, it gives CASSEADEQYF.